This T cell receptor (beta chain) was recovered during a study of T-cell memory formation after mild COVID-19. V was trimmed by 3 bases and J by 5 bases, leaving 14 bases between them. The CDR3 extends over 14 amino acids. Germline V gene sequence: CDR1 SGDLS, CDR2 YYNGEE. The 5'RACE method, run with constant-segment primers, produced TCR alpha and TCR beta cDNA libraries (carrying sample barcodes and UMIs). Each CDR3 protein gets one entry after TCRdb re-called the 5' RACE reads with MiXCR. Here the sample spans around 450,000 distinct CDR3 sequences, 20% to 30% being singletons. This clonotype occurred a few times. No antigen is known for it. Study-wide results and caveats: Largely, contracting CD4+ clones fell within CM and EM, and contracting CD8+ clones within EMRA. Within pre-infection memory, some responding clones were found, suggesting cross-reactive memory joined. Nothing confirmed that second-wave clones peaking on day 37 were specific for SARS-CoV-2.

The chain employs TRBV9 and TRBJ2-5; perhaps TRBD2 as D (8 bases). This receptor was obtained from an adult woman who had mild COVID-19 (a few samples of this study predate the infection). Cell type and time point are not known. Sequencing was carried out using PBMCs or a T cell subset sorted from them (not recorded which). The CDR3 DNA is TGTGCCAGCAGCGCCGGGAGGGGGCGGGAGACCCAGTACTTC. Protein: CASSAGRGRETQYF.